This TCR beta chain comes out of a study of blood T cell repertoires in COVID-19. At the level of the study: Specimens from acute and convalescent COVID-19 originated in the United States, Italy and Spain. T cells, B-cell-depleted T cells, or PBMCs supplied cDNA or gDNA.

The CDR3 spans 16 residues. Germline CDR1 WSHSY, CDR2 SAAADI. The V gene end was trimmed by 5 bases and the J gene end by 7 bases; junction bases not matched to a gene: 5. Per the original data handling: From reference gene primer amplification, estimates of nucleated cell counts were derived. TCRdb's copy holds only in-frame clones and misses some; the assay was immunoSEQ multiplex PCR. From that table come the V and J calls and clone size; the DNA was used to work out D and trimming. This sample has more than 150,000 clones; over 80% occur once, and the top ten carry about 6%. The gene calls are TRBV10-2 and TRBJ2-2, with TRBD2 matching 15 bases. The source material was peripheral blood. The TCR was taken from a middle-aged woman with acute or convalescent COVID-19. The CDR3 loop is CASSRRTSGRDGELFF. The DNA for the CDR3 is TGCGCCAGCAGTAGAAGGACTAGCGGGAGGGACGGGGAGCTGTTTTTT.